This TCR beta chain was captured by sequencing in a study of T-cell reconstitution after alpha-beta-depleted transplantation in children. The study's findings and limits: Where alpha-beta T cells came from about two months after transplant was reportedly several hundred expanded graft clones. For some patients, TCRbeta diversity was high at day 60 because of recipient T cells and thymic progenitors that survived.

Using unique molecular identifiers, the investigators prepared the TCRbeta library. In TCRdb, the PCR reads were re-called with MiXCR into one record per CDR3 protein. This repertoire shows 220,000 or so distinct CDR3 sequences, 7.5% to 9.5% found once; its top ten account for under 8%. This clonotype was counted many times. Antigen: not known. This TCR derives from a male patient aged 10-17 years who had a stem cell transplant for acute lymphoblastic leukemia, so the T cells may come from the graft donor. Sequencing used PBMCs, mostly from graft donor cells, obtained 180 days after TCRalphabeta/CD19-depleted stem cell transplant.

The CDR3 nucleotides are TGTGCCAGCAGTTTTCGGCAGACCAATCAGCCCCAGCATTTT. Amino acid sequence: CASSFRQTNQPQHF. This sequence joins TRBV28 and TRBJ1-5; D uncertain. CDR1 is MDHEN, CDR2 SYDVKM, per germline. Trimming cost V 3 bases and J 3 bases, with 9 bases left between them. The length of the CDR3 is 14 residues.